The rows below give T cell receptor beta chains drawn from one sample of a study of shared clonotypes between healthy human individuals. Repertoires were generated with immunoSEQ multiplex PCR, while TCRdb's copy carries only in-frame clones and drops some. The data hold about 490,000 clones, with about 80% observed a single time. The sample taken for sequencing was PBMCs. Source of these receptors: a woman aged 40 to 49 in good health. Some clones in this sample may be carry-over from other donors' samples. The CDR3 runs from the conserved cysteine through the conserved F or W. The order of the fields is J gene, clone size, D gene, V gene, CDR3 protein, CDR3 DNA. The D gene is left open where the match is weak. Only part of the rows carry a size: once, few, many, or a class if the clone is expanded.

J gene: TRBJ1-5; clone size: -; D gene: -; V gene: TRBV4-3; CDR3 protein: CASSQERHRSQHF; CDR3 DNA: TGCGCCAGCAGCCAAGAGCGACACCGTTCTCAGCATTTT
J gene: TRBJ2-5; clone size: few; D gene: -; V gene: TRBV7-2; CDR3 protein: CASSLAGSETQYF; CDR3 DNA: TGTGCCAGCAGCTTAGCGGGATCAGAGACCCAGTACTTC
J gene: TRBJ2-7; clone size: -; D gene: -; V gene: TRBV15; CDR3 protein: CATSRGGEGMNEQYF; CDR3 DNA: TGTGCCACCAGCAGAGGGGGAGAAGGGATGAACGAGCAGTACTTC
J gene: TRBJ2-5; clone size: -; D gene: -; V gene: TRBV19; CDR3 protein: CASSMGRVDGETQYF; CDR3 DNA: TGTGCCAGTAGTATGGGCAGGGTGGATGGAGAGACCCAGTACTTC
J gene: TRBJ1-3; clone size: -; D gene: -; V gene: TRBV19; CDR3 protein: CASSHQTVSGNTIYF; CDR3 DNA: TGTGCCAGTAGCCACCAGACGGTCTCTGGAAACACCATATATTTT
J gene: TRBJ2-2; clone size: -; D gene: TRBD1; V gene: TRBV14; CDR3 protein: CASSPDRVGTGELFF; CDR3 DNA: TGTGCCAGCAGCCCGGACAGGGTGGGCACCGGGGAGCTGTTTTTT
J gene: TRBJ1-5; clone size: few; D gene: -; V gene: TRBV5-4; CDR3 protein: CASSLVGGDQPQHF; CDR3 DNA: TGTGCCAGCAGCTTGGTAGGGGGGGATCAGCCCCAGCATTTT
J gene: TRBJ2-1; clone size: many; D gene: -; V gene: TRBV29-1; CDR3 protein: CSVEDQREQFF; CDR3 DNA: TGCAGCGTTGAAGACCAGCGCGAGCAGTTCTTC
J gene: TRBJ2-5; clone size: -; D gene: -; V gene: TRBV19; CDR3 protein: CASSTRIGTQTETQYF; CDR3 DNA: TGTGCCAGTAGTACGAGAATCGGGACTCAAACAGAGACCCAGTACTTC
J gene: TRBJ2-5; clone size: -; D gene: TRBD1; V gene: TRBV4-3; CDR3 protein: CASSLADRDRGETQYF; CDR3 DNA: TGCGCCAGCAGCCTTGCGGACAGGGATAGGGGGGAGACCCAGTACTTC
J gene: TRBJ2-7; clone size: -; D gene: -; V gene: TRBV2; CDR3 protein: CASTLPPRGSYF; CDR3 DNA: TGTGCCAGCACCCTCCCACCGAGGGGTAGTTACTTC
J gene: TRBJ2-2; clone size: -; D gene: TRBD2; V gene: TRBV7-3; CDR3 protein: CASSKGLANTGELFF; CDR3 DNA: TGTGCCAGCAGCAAGGGACTAGCTAACACCGGGGAGCTGTTTTTT
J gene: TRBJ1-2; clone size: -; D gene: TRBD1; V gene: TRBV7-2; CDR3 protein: CASSLQGAYYGYTF; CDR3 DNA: TGTGCCAGCAGCTTACAGGGGGCATACTATGGCTACACCTTC
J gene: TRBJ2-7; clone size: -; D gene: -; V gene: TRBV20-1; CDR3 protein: CSVPGYEQYF; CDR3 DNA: TGCAGTGTCCCGGGCTACGAGCAGTACTTC
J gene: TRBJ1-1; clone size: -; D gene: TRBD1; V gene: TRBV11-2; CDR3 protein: CASKGDRPTVTEAFF; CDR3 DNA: TGTGCCAGCAAGGGGGACAGACCGACGGTCACTGAAGCTTTCTTT
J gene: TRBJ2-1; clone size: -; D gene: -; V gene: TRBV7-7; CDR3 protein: CASSPGLSDEQFF; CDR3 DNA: TGTGCTAGCAGCCCCGGACTATCCGATGAGCAGTTCTTC
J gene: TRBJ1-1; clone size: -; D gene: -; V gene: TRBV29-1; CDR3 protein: CSVETGMNTEAFF; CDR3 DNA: TGCAGCGTTGAAACCGGGATGAACACTGAAGCTTTCTTT
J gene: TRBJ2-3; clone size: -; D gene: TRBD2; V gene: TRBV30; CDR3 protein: CAWTKRDSTDTQYF; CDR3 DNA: TGTGCCTGGACCAAGCGGGACAGCACAGATACGCAGTATTTT
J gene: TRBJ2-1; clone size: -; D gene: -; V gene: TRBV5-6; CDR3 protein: CASSPGLNNAQFF; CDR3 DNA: TGTGCCAGCAGCCCTGGACTGAACAATGCGCAGTTCTTC
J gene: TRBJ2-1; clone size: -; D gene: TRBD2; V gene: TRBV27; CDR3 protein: CASSLLGLAPSGANEQFF; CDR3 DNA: TGTGCCAGCAGTTTACTGGGACTAGCGCCGAGTGGGGCCAATGAGCAGTTCTTC
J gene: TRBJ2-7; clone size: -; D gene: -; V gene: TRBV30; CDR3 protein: CAWSPTRVEQYF; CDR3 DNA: TGTGCCTGGAGTCCCACGAGAGTAGAGCAGTACTTC
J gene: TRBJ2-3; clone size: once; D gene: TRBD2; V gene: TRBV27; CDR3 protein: CATNKRDGSTDTQYF; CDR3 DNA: TGTGCCACTAATAAGCGGGACGGTAGCACAGATACGCAGTATTTT
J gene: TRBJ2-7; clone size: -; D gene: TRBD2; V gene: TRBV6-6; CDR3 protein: CASSTPSGRLNEQYF; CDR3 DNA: TGTGCCAGCAGTACCCCTAGCGGGAGGCTCAACGAGCAGTACTTC
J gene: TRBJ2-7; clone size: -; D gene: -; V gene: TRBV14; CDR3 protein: CASSQAGRTSYEQYF; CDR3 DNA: TGTGCCAGCAGCCAAGCCGGACGGACCTCCTACGAGCAGTACTTC